These T cell receptor beta chains were read from a single sample in a study of T cells in Graves' hyperthyroidism and ophthalmopathy. Each CDR3 protein gets one entry after TCRdb re-called the multiplex PCR reads with MiXCR. Of a few hundred thousand distinct CDR3 sequences listed, approximately 17% were seen once; the top ten hold 40% to 45%. Sequencing input: blood. The origin of the receptors is a man in his late teens or twenties with Graves' ophthalmopathy. The CDR3 runs from the conserved cysteine through the conserved F or W. D genes are given only for firm matches. Where a row states a size, it is once, few, many or the class of an expanded clone; other rows omit it.

clone size	V gene	J gene	D gene	CDR3 protein	CDR3 DNA
many	TRBV20-1	TRBJ2-3	TRBD2	CSATRLRGIGTQYF	TGCAGTGCGACTAGACTGCGGGGGATTGGTACGCAGTATTTT
NA	TRBV2	TRBJ1-5	NA	CASSVVLAVANQPQHF	TGTGCCAGCAGTGTGGTTCTGGCAGTTGCGAATCAGCCCCAGCATTTT
few	TRBV6-1	TRBJ1-1	NA	CATLGGMNTEAFF	TGTGCCACCCTGGGAGGGATGAACACTGAAGCTTTCTTT
many	TRBV28	TRBJ2-4	NA	CASSLDIPKNIQYF	TGTGCCAGCAGTTTAGATATCCCCAAAAACATTCAGTACTTC
NA	TRBV6-1	TRBJ2-6	NA	CASSEVGVSGANVLTF	TGTGCCAGCAGTGAAGTAGGAGTCTCTGGGGCCAACGTCCTGACTTTC
many	TRBV6-1	TRBJ1-2	NA	CASSEFRTVAYGYTF	TGTGCCAGCAGTGAATTTAGGACCGTCGCCTATGGCTACACCTTC
few	TRBV11-2	TRBJ2-1	NA	CASRRRVGSGYNEQFF	TGTGCCAGCAGAAGAAGAGTGGGTTCGGGGTACAATGAGCAGTTCTTC
many	TRBV2	TRBJ1-4	TRBD1	CASETGADEKLFF	TGTGCCAGCGAGACAGGGGCCGATGAAAAACTGTTTTTT
many	TRBV7-8	TRBJ2-7	NA	CASSLGMTYYEQYF	TGTGCCAGCAGCTTAGGGATGACTTACTACGAGCAGTACTTC
few	TRBV6-2/TRBV6-3	TRBJ2-1	TRBD2	CASSYSGTSVYNEQFF	TGTGCCAGCAGTTACTCTGGGACTAGCGTCTACAATGAGCAGTTCTTC
NA	TRBV4-1	TRBJ1-1	NA	CASSNAGSTEAFF	TGCGCCAGCAGCAACGCAGGGTCCACTGAAGCTTTCTTT
NA	TRBV7-6	TRBJ1-2	NA	CASSFSPNRDYGYTF	TGTGCCAGCAGCTTCAGTCCGAACAGGGACTATGGCTACACCTTC
many	TRBV18	TRBJ2-7	NA	CASSPGRKYEQYF	TGTGCCAGCTCACCCGGGCGGAAGTACGAGCAGTACTTC
many	TRBV2	TRBJ2-7	NA	CASSEGQGGYEQYF	TGTGCCAGCAGTGAAGGCCAGGGAGGCTACGAGCAGTACTTC
many	TRBV3-1	TRBJ1-2	TRBD1	CASSQSDRGRGGYTF	TGTGCCAGCAGCCAATCGGACAGGGGCCGGGGAGGCTACACCTTC
NA	TRBV24-1	TRBJ2-2	NA	CATSRGAGELFF	TGTGCCACCAGTCGGGGCGCGGGGGAGCTGTTTTTT
many	TRBV6-2/TRBV6-3	TRBJ2-3	NA	CASSYGASTDTQYF	TGTGCCAGCAGTTACGGAGCGTCCACAGATACGCAGTATTTT
NA	TRBV6-2/TRBV6-3	TRBJ2-1	TRBD2	CASTSGHSGSDYNEQFF	TGTGCCAGCACTAGCGGGCATAGCGGCTCCGATTACAATGAGCAGTTCTTC
NA	TRBV27	TRBJ2-1	NA	CASSPSARIEQFF	TGTGCCAGCAGTCCCTCTGCGCGGATTGAGCAGTTCTTC
many	TRBV11-2	TRBJ1-5	NA	CASSLQIDQPQHF	TGTGCCAGCAGCTTACAAATCGATCAGCCCCAGCATTTT
NA	TRBV19	TRBJ1-5	NA	CASRPTRVARDRNQPQHF	TGTGCCAGTAGACCGACAAGGGTTGCCCGGGATCGCAATCAGCCCCAGCATTTT
many	TRBV12-3/TRBV12-4	TRBJ2-5	NA	CASSWDANQETQYF	TGTGCCAGCAGTTGGGACGCGAACCAAGAGACCCAGTACTTC
many	TRBV12-3/TRBV12-4	TRBJ1-2	NA	CASNLSTGWGYTF	TGTGCCAGCAATCTCTCTACAGGGTGGGGCTACACCTTC
many	TRBV20-1	TRBJ2-1	NA	CSARDFRDNEQFF	TGCAGTGCTAGAGATTTCAGGGACAATGAGCAGTTCTTC